A selection of T cell receptor beta chains follows, all from one sample in a study of T-cell memory formation after mild COVID-19. One entry per CDR3 protein, called by TCRdb with MiXCR from the 5' RACE reads. There are tens of thousands of distinct CDR3 sequences in the sample; roughly 16% occur only once, and around two fifths lies in the top ten. Sample: PBMCs or a T cell subset sorted from them (not recorded which). These receptor sequences come from a man younger than 35 who had mild COVID-19 (a few samples of this study predate the infection). Cell type and time point are not known. Both conserved end residues are part of each CDR3. A D gene is named only where the DNA matches it firmly. A clone size is listed for some rows: how often the clone was seen (once, few, many), or a class if it is expanded.

TRBJ2-2 | few | TRBD1 | 16 | TRBV5-1 | CASSLGGTGSTGELFF | TGCGCCAGCAGCTTGGGCGGGACAGGCTCCACCGGGGAGCTGTTTTTT
TRBJ1-1 | - | - | 14 | TRBV12-5 | CASGFGGEWTEAFF | TGTGCTAGTGGTTTTGGCGGGGAGTGGACTGAAGCTTTCTTT
TRBJ2-2 | medium-sized | - | 13 | TRBV6-4 | CASSGTNTGELFF | TGTGCCAGCAGTGGGACAAACACCGGGGAGCTGTTTTTT
TRBJ2-1 | few | - | 14 | TRBV12-5 | CASGLGGDPRGQFF | TGTGCTAGTGGTTTGGGAGGTGACCCAAGGGGGCAGTTCTTC
TRBJ2-7 | few | TRBD2 | 16 | TRBV4-2 | CASSQGSVAGGFEQYF | TGTGCCAGCAGCCAAGGAAGCGTAGCGGGGGGCTTTGAGCAGTACTTC
TRBJ2-3 | few | TRBD2 | 17 | TRBV7-9 | CASSLARSGGYTDTQYF | TGTGCCAGCAGCTTAGCGAGGAGCGGGGGATACACAGATACGCAGTATTTT
TRBJ2-7 | - | - | 13 | TRBV14 | CASSPLDTYEQYF | TGTGCCAGCAGCCCGCTGGACACCTACGAGCAGTACTTC
TRBJ2-1 | - | TRBD2 | 17 | TRBV5-4 | CASSLFGGGYSYNEQFF | TGTGCCAGCAGCTTGTTTGGCGGGGGGTACTCCTACAATGAGCAGTTCTTC
TRBJ2-1 | few | - | 15 | TRBV4-3 | CASSQVGLGLNEQFF | TGCGCCAGCAGCCAAGTTGGTTTAGGACTGAATGAGCAGTTCTTC
TRBJ2-2 | - | - | 16 | TRBV5-1 | CASSVTGIVRTGELFF | TGCGCCAGCAGCGTAACAGGGATAGTAAGGACCGGGGAGCTGTTTTTT
TRBJ2-3 | few | - | 11 | TRBV7-3 | CASSRGDTQYF | TGTGCCAGCAGCCGGGGCGATACGCAGTATTTT
TRBJ1-2 | - | TRBD1 | 12 | TRBV30 | CAWSYGQEMITF | TGTGCCTGGAGTTACGGACAGGAAATGATCACCTTC
TRBJ1-3 | few | - | 13 | TRBV6-6 | CAWFLGAGNTIYF | TGTGCCTGGTTTCTTGGGGCTGGAAACACCATATATTTT
TRBJ2-7 | few | - | 13 | TRBV2 | CASSEAWGILEYF | TGTGCCAGCAGTGAAGCGTGGGGGATACTCGAGTACTTC
TRBJ2-5 | few | - | 14 | TRBV12-3/TRBV12-4 | CASSFKGSSETQYF | TGTGCCAGCAGTTTTAAGGGCTCTAGTGAGACCCAGTACTTC
TRBJ1-1 | few | - | 14 | TRBV6-5 | CASTNSRLNTEAFF | TGTGCCAGCACCAATTCGCGATTGAACACTGAAGCTTTCTTT
TRBJ2-3 | many | - | 15 | TRBV20-1 | CSARGRWRSTDTQYF | TGCAGTGCTAGGGGCAGGTGGAGGAGCACAGATACGCAGTATTTT
TRBJ1-1 | - | - | 16 | TRBV5-6 | CASSWAGPGVNTEAFF | TGTGCCAGCAGCTGGGCAGGGCCTGGTGTGAACACTGAAGCTTTCTTT
TRBJ2-4 | many | - | 16 | TRBV4-2 | CASSPNAGAQGNIQYF | TGTGCCAGCAGCCCCAATGCGGGGGCACAGGGAAACATTCAGTACTTC
TRBJ2-1 | - | TRBD2 | 15 | TRBV12-3/TRBV12-4 | CASSLRTSGDNEQFF | TGTGCCAGCAGCCTTCGGACTAGCGGAGACAATGAGCAGTTCTTC
TRBJ2-3 | many | - | 12 | TRBV5-1 | CASTGGADTQYF | TGCGCCAGCACGGGGGGCGCAGATACGCAGTATTTT
TRBJ2-2 | few | - | 15 | TRBV29-1 | CSVSIRDKNTGELFF | TGCAGCGTCTCTATCCGGGACAAGAACACCGGGGAGCTGTTTTTT
TRBJ2-3 | - | TRBD1 | 15 | TRBV4-1 | CASAPGQGALDTQYF | TGCGCCAGCGCACCGGGACAGGGGGCTTTAGATACGCAGTATTTT
TRBJ1-5 | few | - | 17 | TRBV28 | CASSLSPIRDRNQPQHF | TGTGCCAGCAGTTTATCTCCGATTCGGGACCGTAATCAGCCCCAGCATTTT
TRBJ2-7 | - | - | 12 | TRBV27 | CASTSNSYEQYF | TGTGCCAGCACTAGTAACAGCTACGAGCAGTACTTC
TRBJ2-3 | - | - | 15 | TRBV12-5 | CASAPEVTGTDTQYF | TGTGCTAGTGCCCCCGAGGTCACTGGCACAGATACGCAGTATTTT
TRBJ2-5 | many | TRBD2 | 17 | TRBV4-3 | CASSQEGLAGGQETQYF | TGCGCCAGCAGCCAAGAGGGACTAGCGGGGGGGCAAGAGACCCAGTACTTC
TRBJ1-1 | - | TRBD1 | 14 | TRBV6-5 | CASRRQGLNTEAFF | TGTGCCAGCAGACGACAGGGTCTGAACACTGAAGCTTTCTTT
TRBJ1-2 | few | - | 12 | TRBV7-8 | CAISLRGLGYTF | TGTGCCATCAGCTTGAGGGGATTAGGCTACACCTTC
TRBJ2-1 | few | - | 15 | TRBV7-2 | CASSLTPTQVNEQFF | TGTGCCAGCAGCTTGACACCTACTCAGGTCAATGAGCAGTTCTTC
TRBJ2-1 | many | TRBD2 | 15 | TRBV4-3 | CASSQDTSVHNEQFF | TGCGCCAGCAGCCAAGATACTAGCGTACACAATGAGCAGTTCTTC
TRBJ1-2 | - | - | 14 | TRBV4-1 | CASSQDRPRSGYTF | TGCGCCAGCAGCCAAGATCGACCCAGGAGTGGCTACACCTTC
TRBJ1-5 | many | - | 13 | TRBV6-5 | CASSHWGNQPQHF | TGTGCCAGCAGCCACTGGGGCAATCAGCCCCAGCATTTT
TRBJ1-1 | many | - | 13 | TRBV4-2 | CASSQGGAREAFF | TGTGCCAGCAGCCAGGGAGGGGCCCGTGAAGCTTTCTTT
TRBJ2-4 | - | - | 13 | TRBV7-2 | CASSLAYGPFQYF | TGTGCCAGCAGCTTAGCTTACGGCCCTTTCCAGTACTTC
TRBJ2-1 | - | - | 15 | TRBV5-1 | CASSLEGGSYNEQFF | TGCGCCAGCAGCTTGGAAGGGGGTAGTTACAATGAGCAGTTCTTC
TRBJ2-1 | many | TRBD1 | 16 | TRBV7-6 | CASSSPGQGVYNEQFF | TGTGCCAGCAGCTCGCCGGGACAGGGGGTCTACAATGAGCAGTTCTTC
TRBJ1-2 | few | - | 14 | TRBV6-2/TRBV6-3 | CASSYGGGAFGYTF | TGTGCCAGCAGTTACGGAGGAGGGGCTTTTGGCTACACCTTC
TRBJ2-1 | few | - | 15 | TRBV2 | CASRPELSSYNEQFF | TGTGCCAGCCGGCCGGAGCTTAGCTCCTACAATGAGCAGTTCTTC
TRBJ2-3 | - | TRBD1 | 15 | TRBV5-6 | CASSWGRTGSDTQYF | TGTGCCAGCAGCTGGGGAAGGACAGGATCAGATACGCAGTATTTT
TRBJ2-4 | few | - | 15 | TRBV7-9 | CASSPPAGGISPSPF | TGTGCCAGCAGCCCCCCAGCCGGGGGAATAAGCCCATCGCCCTTC
TRBJ2-5 | - | - | 15 | TRBV2 | CASSGASRGQETQYF | TGTGCCAGCAGTGGGGCTAGCCGGGGACAAGAGACCCAGTACTTC